The entry below gives a single T cell receptor (beta chain) sequence along with its context. Followed longitudinally, the Seattle patients had been enrolled during active infection. V lost 3 bases to trimming and J lost 6 bases, with 11 bases between them. Germline-derived CDR1 and CDR2 are LNHDA and SQIVND (reference sequence). The CDR3 contains 14 residues. The source of the sample is a study of blood T cell repertoires in COVID-19. The data were produced by immunoSEQ multiplex PCR, yet TCRdb's version contains in-frame clones alone and is incomplete. The repertoire holds about 150,000 clones, with approximately 92% as singletons.

The TCR sequence derives from a man in his late teens or twenties with COVID-19, enrolled during active disease. This chain uses TRBV19 with TRBJ2-2, with a possible D match to TRBD2 (5 bases). Sequenced: peripheral blood. Written as DNA, the CDR3 is TGTGCCAGTAGTATGAGCTCGGGGTCCGGGGAGCTGTTTTTT. Translation: CASSMSSGSGELFF.